The T cell receptor beta chain described here comes from a study of T cell repertoires in cytomegalovirus infection. As for the study in general: The public TCR beta signatures pointed to both CMV infection and matching HLA type. General observations from the study: HLA-C-restricted CMV-specific TCR beta clonotypes were dominant in the ex vivo response. Pooled public TCR beta family frequency picked out CMV carriers with the relevant HLA.

As regards this clonotype: Its cognate antigen is unknown.

A single record per CDR3 protein comes from TCRdb applying MiXCR to the reads. Among over 450,000 distinct CDR3 sequences listed, approximately 10% were seen once. Looked up from germline, CDR1 is ENHRY and CDR2 is SYGVKD. Trimming cost V 6 bases and J 4 bases, with 15 bases left between them. This CDR3 contains 15 residues. Sequenced sample: PBMCs. This rearrangement joins TRBV10-3 to TRBJ2-2; weak D call: TRBD2 (5 bases). This clonotype was obtained from a human donor in good health (CMV status not recorded). Some clones in this sample may be carry-over from other donors' samples. The CDR3 here is CAISLTQRGTGELFF. The CDR3 DNA reads TGTGCCATCAGCCTTACACAACGGGGCACCGGGGAGCTGTTTTTT.